The next 13 T cell receptor beta chains were all read from a single sample in a study of early T cells in non-severe SARS-CoV-2 infection. TCRdb ran MiXCR on the 5' RACE reads and lists one entry per CDR3 protein. The repertoire holds about 19,000 distinct CDR3 sequences, with more than 4% as singletons. What was sequenced was whole blood. The receptors originated from an adult who was a healthcare worker with PCR-confirmed SARS-CoV-2 infection or an uninfected control (not recorded which).

This clonotype is medium-sized in the sample. The chain uses TRBV20-1 and TRBJ2-3; tentatively, D is TRBD2 (6 bases). V lost 3 bases, J lost 1 base, and 17 bases lay in between. CDR3 length: 16 residues. Germline V lookup: CDR1 DFQATT, CDR2 SNEGSKA (reference sequence). The CDR3: CSASAGSPAGTDTQYF. The CDR3 nucleotides are TGCAGTGCTAGCGCGGGATCCCCCGCTGGCACAGATACGCAGTATTTT.

The V gene is TRBV5-1, the J gene TRBJ2-2; D remains ambiguous. Per germline, CDR1 SGHRS and CDR2 YFSETQ. With 0 bases removed from V and 6 bases from J, the gap between germline ends came to 12 bases. This CDR3 has 15 amino acids. CDR3 coding DNA: TGCGCCAGCAGCTTGGAGGCTGGAAGGTCCGGGGAGCTGTTTTTT. This gives the protein CASSLEAGRSGELFF. Drawing the rest from reference TRBV5-1 and TRBJ2-2, the complete variable domain is KAGVTQTPRYLIKTRGQQVTLSCSPISGHRSVSWYQQTPGQGLQFLFEYFSETQRNKGNFPGRFSGRQFSNSRSEMNVSTLELGDSALYLCASSLEAGRSGELFFGEGSRLTVL.

This clonotype was counted at least ten times. The genes are TRBV7-6 and TRBJ2-3; D remains unclear. The V and J ends lost 1 base and 5 bases respectively, with 10 bases between them. Germline V gene data show CDR1 as SGHVS and CDR2 as FNYEAQ. The CDR3 totals 14 residues. CDR3 DNA: TGTGCCAGCAGCTTAGACAGCCTGGGAGATACGCAGTATTTT. This encodes CASSLDSLGDTQYF.

There are many counts of this clonotype. V gene TRBV6-1 combines with J gene TRBJ2-3; D possibly corresponds to TRBD1 (5 bases). The V and J ends lost 5 bases and 4 bases respectively, with 10 bases between them. Looked up from germline, CDR1 is MNHNS and CDR2 is SASEGT. The CDR3 runs to 13 residues. CDR3 loop: CASSYSQADTQYF. The CDR3 region has the DNA TGTGCCAGCAGTTACTCACAGGCAGATACGCAGTATTTT.

This clonotype was detected many times. The chain links TRBV12-3 or TRBV12-4 to TRBJ1-5; tentative D call: TRBD1 (6 bases). CDR3 length: 15 residues. Trimming left V 6 bases short and J 4 bases short, with 16 bases between. The CDR3: CASSRQVGGNQPQHF. The DNA for the CDR3 is TGTGCCAGCAGCCGACAGGTGGGGGGGAATCAGCCCCAGCATTTT.

This clonotype was seen ten or more times. The rearrangement links TRBV5-1 to TRBJ2-1; D is undetermined. Germline V gene lookup returns CDR1 SGHRS and CDR2 YFSETQ. V was shortened by 0 bases and J by 7 bases, with 8 bases between the two germline ends. The CDR3 is 13 residues long. CDR3 region: CASSLAARNEQFF. The CDR3, as DNA: TGCGCCAGCAGCTTGGCCGCAAGGAATGAGCAGTTCTTC.

This clonotype showed up many times. The V and J genes are TRBV6-6 and TRBJ1-1; D ambiguous. Trimming took off 2 bases at V and 1 base at J, with 8 bases between the two ends. The CDR3 consists of 14 residues. Germline CDR1 MNHNY, CDR2 SVGAGI (reference sequence). CDR3 DNA: TGTGCCAGCAGTTACGGGCAGAGGAACACTGAAGCTTTCTTT. Protein sequence: CASSYGQRNTEAFF.

This clonotype appeared a few times. This rearrangement joins TRBV24-1 to TRBJ2-1; 9 nucleotides match TRBD2. There are 17 residues in the CDR3. Germline V gene lookup returns CDR1 KGHDR and CDR2 SFDVKD. After removal of 2 bases from V and 8 bases from J, the junction contained 12 bases not matched to a gene. The CDR3 nucleotides read TGTGCCACCAGTGATTCTTTGCGGGGGGGCCTGGCGGATGAGCAGTTCTTC. It yields the protein CATSDSLRGGLADEQFF.

This clonotype occurred many times. J is TRBJ2-1 and V is TRBV7-9; 7 bases are a match to TRBD1. The V gene end was trimmed by 0 bases and the J gene end by 5 bases; junction bases not matched to a gene: 1. Germline loops: CDR1 SEHNR, CDR2 FQNEAQ (reference sequence). The CDR3 has 14 residues. The DNA for the CDR3 is TGTGCCAGCAGCTTAGCGGGGACAGACAATGAGCAGTTCTTC. This gives the protein CASSLAGTDNEQFF.

There are many counts of this clonotype. The V and J genes are TRBV5-5 and TRBJ1-3; D is perhaps TRBD1 (5 bases). There are 17 residues in the CDR3. Germline CDR1 and CDR2: SGHKS and YYEKEE (reference sequence). Trimming stripped 3 bases from V and 1 base from J, with 17 bases between. CDR3 DNA: TGTGCCAGCAGCTCTGGGGGACCCAGTTTGTCTGGAAACACCATATATTTT. The encoded protein is CASSSGGPSLSGNTIYF. Filled out from reference TRBV5-5 and TRBJ1-3, the complete variable domain reads DAGVTQSPTHLIKTRGQQVTLRCSPISGHKSVSWYQQVLGQGPQFIFQYYEKEERGRGNFPDRFSARQFPNYSSELNVNALLLGDSALYLCASSSGGPSLSGNTIYFGEGSWLTVV.

This clonotype was counted ten times or more. V and J are TRBV12-3 or TRBV12-4 and TRBJ2-3; D is unresolved. Trimming shortened V by 4 bases and J by 8 bases, and 7 bases separated the two germline ends. CDR3 length: 11 amino acids. For the CDR3, the DNA is TGTGCCAGCAGTTCCCGTGGTACGCAGTATTTT. Translation: CASSSRGTQYF.

This clonotype was seen ten or more times. The chain couples TRBV7-9 to TRBJ2-7; maybe TRBD2 (6 bases). Trimming pared 4 bases from V and 6 bases from J, leaving 16 bases between. The CDR3 spans 14 residues. Germline V gene data show CDR1 as SEHNR and CDR2 as FQNEAQ (reference sequence). CDR3 amino acids: CASSSLGGVGEQYF. Written as DNA, the CDR3 is TGTGCCAGCAGCTCCCTAGGCGGGGTGGGCGAGCAGTACTTC.

Ten or more counts support this clonotype. The J gene is TRBJ1-3, the V gene TRBV5-1, with D possibly being TRBD1 (5 bases). Trimming removed 0 bases at V and 1 base at J, with 17 bases between. This CDR3 has 18 residues. CDR1 and CDR2 from the germline V gene are SGHRS and YFSETQ. CDR3 nucleotides: TGCGCCAGCAGCTTGGAACGTAGCTCGGGGGGATCTGGAAACACCATATATTTT. Protein sequence: CASSLERSSGGSGNTIYF.